Here is one T cell receptor (beta chain) with its context. Its matching antigen is unknown. These data originate in a study of spatial heterogeneity in lung cancer. Across the whole study: Detection consistently yielded more beta chains than alpha chains.

General observations from the study: The appearance of ubiquitous expanded tumor TCRs in blood was greater at resection than follow-up.

All TCR cDNA molecules were individually tagged with a unique molecular identifier. TCRdb analysed the 5' RACE reads with MiXCR anew, one entry per CDR3 protein. The sample holds tens of thousands of distinct CDR3 sequences, roughly 8.4% seen once. Time point given: sample taken at primary tumor resection. Whole RNA was taken from tumor, nontumor lung or frozen PBMC; it was then sequenced unsorted. Germline V gives CDR1 SGHRS, CDR2 YFSETQ. Trimming took 4 bases from V and 9 from J, leaving 10 bases between them. The CDR3 sequence is 12 residues long. The sequences come from PBMCs, collected at surgery. This receptor was obtained from a female donor with early-stage non-small cell lung cancer. The chain employs TRBV5-1 and TRBJ2-2; D is tentatively TRBD1 or TRBD2 (6 bases each). CDR3 bases: TGCGCCAGCAGCCCGGGGGACAGGGAGCTGTTTTTT. Protein product: CASSPGDRELFF.